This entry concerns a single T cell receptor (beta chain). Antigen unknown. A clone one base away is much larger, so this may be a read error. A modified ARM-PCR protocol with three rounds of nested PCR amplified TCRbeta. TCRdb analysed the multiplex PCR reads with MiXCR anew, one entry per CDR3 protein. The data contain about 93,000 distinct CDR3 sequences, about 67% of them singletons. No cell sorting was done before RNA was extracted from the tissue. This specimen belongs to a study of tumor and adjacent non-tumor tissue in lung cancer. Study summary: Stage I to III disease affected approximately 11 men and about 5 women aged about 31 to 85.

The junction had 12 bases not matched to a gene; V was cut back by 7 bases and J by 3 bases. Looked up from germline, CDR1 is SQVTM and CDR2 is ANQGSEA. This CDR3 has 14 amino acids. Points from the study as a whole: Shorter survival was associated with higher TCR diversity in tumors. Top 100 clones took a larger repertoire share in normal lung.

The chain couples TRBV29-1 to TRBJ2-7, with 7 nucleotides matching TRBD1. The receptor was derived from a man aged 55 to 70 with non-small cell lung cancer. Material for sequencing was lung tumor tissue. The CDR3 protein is CSAEAGTAFYEQYF. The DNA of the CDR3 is TGCAGCGCTGAGGCCGGGACAGCCTTCTACGAGCAGTACTTC.